The clone carrying this T cell receptor (beta chain) was recorded only once. Antigen: not known. This entry belongs to a study of Graves' ophthalmopathy and Graves' hyperthyroidism. Points from the study as a whole: Most expanded thyroid clonotypes above 0.001 frequency also appeared in blood.

Germline CDR1 and CDR2: SQVTM and ANQGSEA. This CDR3 is 12 amino acids long. V shed 5 bases and J 3 bases; nucleotides not matched to a gene: 1. RNA transcripts yielded amplified TCR beta CDR3 regions. A first-round RT-PCR used HTBI primers, followed by a second-round multiplex PCR. One entry per CDR3 protein, called by TCRdb with MiXCR from the multiplex PCR reads. Of 1 million to 1.3 million distinct CDR3 sequences detected, less than 45% appear once; the ten largest clones hold 11%. The receptor was derived from an adult man with Graves' hyperthyroidism. The genes are TRBV29-1 and TRBJ1-2, with 9 bases that match TRBD1. Sequences were obtained from peripheral blood or thyroid tissue (not recorded which). The CDR3 loop reads CSVRDRDYGYTF. The CDR3 DNA reads as TGCAGCGTTCGGGACAGGGACTATGGCTACACCTTC. The complete variable domain, with remaining parts taken from reference TRBV29-1 and TRBJ1-2, reads SAVISQKPSRDICQRGTSLTIQCQVDSQVTMMFWYRQQPGQSLTLIATANQGSEATYESGFVIDKFPISRPNLTFSTLTVSNMSPEDSSIYLCSVRDRDYGYTFGSGTRLTVV.